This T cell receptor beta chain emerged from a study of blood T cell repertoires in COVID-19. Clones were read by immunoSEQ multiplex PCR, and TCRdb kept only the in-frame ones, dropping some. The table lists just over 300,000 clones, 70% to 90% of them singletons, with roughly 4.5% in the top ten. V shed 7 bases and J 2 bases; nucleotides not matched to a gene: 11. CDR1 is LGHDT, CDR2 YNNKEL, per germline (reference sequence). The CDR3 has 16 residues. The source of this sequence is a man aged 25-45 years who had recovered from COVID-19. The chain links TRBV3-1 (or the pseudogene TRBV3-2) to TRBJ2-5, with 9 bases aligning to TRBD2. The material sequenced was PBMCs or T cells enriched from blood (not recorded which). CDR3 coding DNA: TGTGCCAGCACCCCCACGGCGGGAGGGCGGCAAGAGACCCAGTACTTC. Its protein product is CASTPTAGGRQETQYF.